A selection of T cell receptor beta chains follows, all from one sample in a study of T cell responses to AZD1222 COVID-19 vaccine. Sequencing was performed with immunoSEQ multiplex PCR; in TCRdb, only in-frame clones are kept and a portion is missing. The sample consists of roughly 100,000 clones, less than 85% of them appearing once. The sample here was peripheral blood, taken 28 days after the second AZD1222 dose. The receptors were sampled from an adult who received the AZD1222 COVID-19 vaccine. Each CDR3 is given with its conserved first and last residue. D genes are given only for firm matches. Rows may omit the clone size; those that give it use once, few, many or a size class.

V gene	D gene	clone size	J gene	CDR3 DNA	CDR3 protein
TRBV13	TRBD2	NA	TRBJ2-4	TGTGCCAGCAGCCGTGCCTCTCTAGCGGGAGTCAAAAACATTCAGTACTTC	CASSRASLAGVKNIQYF
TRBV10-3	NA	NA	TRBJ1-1	TGTGCCATCAGTGTGGCGGGGTTGGATGAAGCTTTCTTT	CAISVAGLDEAFF
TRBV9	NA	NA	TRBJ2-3	TGTGCCAGCAGCGCTACAGGTTCAAGGGATACGCAGTATTTT	CASSATGSRDTQYF
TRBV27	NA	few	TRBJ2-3	TGTGCCAGCAGTGTGTTTATGTTCCCGGGGACTGGGCCCCCAGATACGCAGTATTTT	CASSVFMFPGTGPPDTQYF
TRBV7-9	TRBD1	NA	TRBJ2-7	TGTGCCAGCAGCTTAGCGGACAGGACCTTGGACTTC	CASSLADRTLDF
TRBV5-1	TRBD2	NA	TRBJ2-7	TGCGCCAGCAGCTTCCAGACTAGCGGGACCGACGAGCAGTACTTC	CASSFQTSGTDEQYF
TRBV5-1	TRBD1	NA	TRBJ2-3	TGCGCCAGCAGCTTGGCCGGACAGGGGAGCACAGATACGCAGTATTTT	CASSLAGQGSTDTQYF
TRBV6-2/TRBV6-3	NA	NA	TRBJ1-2	TGTGCCAGCAGTTACGCGGCCAACTATGGCTACACCTTC	CASSYAANYGYTF
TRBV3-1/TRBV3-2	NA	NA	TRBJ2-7	TGTGCCAGCAGCCAAACGAGCAGCAACTACGAGCAGTACTTC	CASSQTSSNYEQYF
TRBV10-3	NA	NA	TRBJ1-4	TGTGCCATCAGAGAGACAGCGGACCCTAATGAAAAACTGTTTTTT	CAIRETADPNEKLFF
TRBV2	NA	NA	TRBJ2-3	TGTGCCAGCAGGAGTATAGGCACAGATACGCAGTATTTT	CASRSIGTDTQYF
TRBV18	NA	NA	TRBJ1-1	TGTGCCAGCTCACCACAGGGAGGCACTGAAGCTTTCTTT	CASSPQGGTEAFF
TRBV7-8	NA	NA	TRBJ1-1	TGTGCCAGCAGCTTAGCCCCGAACACTGAAGCTTTCTTT	CASSLAPNTEAFF
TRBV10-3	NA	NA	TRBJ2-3	TGTGCCATCATGGGCCACAGTCATTACACAGATACGCAGTATTTT	CAIMGHSHYTDTQYF
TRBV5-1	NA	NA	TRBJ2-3	TGCGCCAGCAGCTTGGGGACGAGTGATACGCAGTATTTT	CASSLGTSDTQYF
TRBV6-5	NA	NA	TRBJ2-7	TGTGCCAGCAGGGCGGGGACAGTCTTCGGCGAGCAGTACTTC	CASRAGTVFGEQYF
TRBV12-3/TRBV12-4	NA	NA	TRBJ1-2	TGTGCCAGCAGTTTAGGCTATGGCTACACCTTC	CASSLGYGYTF
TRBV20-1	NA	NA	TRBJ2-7	TGCAGTGCTAGTCAGGGCGTACCCTACGAGCAGTACTTC	CSASQGVPYEQYF
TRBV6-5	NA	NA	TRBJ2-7	TGTGCCAGCAGTTACGCGGAACCGGGGGCCTACGAGCAGTACTTC	CASSYAEPGAYEQYF
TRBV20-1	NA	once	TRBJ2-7	TGCAGTGCTAGATCGGCCTACGAGCAGTACTTC	CSARSAYEQYF
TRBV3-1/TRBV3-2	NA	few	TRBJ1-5	TGTGCCAGCAGCTCGCGACCTGGGAGCAATCAGCCCCAGCATTTT	CASSSRPGSNQPQHF
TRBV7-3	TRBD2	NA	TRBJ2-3	TGTGCCAGCAGCTTAACATCTAGCGGGGGAACCACAGATACGCAGTATTTT	CASSLTSSGGTTDTQYF
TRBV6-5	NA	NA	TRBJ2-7	TGTGCCAGCAACGACGGGGGCTTGTCCTACGAGCAGTACTTC	CASNDGGLSYEQYF
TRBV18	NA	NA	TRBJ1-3	TGTGCCAGCTCACCAAAGGGAAACACCATATATTTT	CASSPKGNTIYF
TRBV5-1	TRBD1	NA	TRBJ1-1	TGCGCCAGCAGCACCGACAGGGGGCGAAACACTGAAGCTTTCTTT	CASSTDRGRNTEAFF
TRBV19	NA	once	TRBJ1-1	TGTGCCAGTAGGACCCCGAACCATGGGGCTTTCTTT	CASRTPNHGAFF
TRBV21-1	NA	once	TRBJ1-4	TGTGCCAGCGCGGCAACTAATGAAAAACTGTTTTTT	CASAATNEKLFF
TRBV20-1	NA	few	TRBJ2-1	TGCAGTGCTAGTCCTAGCGCTGACAATGAGCAGTTCTTC	CSASPSADNEQFF
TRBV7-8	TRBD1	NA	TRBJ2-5	TGTGCCAGCAGCACCCGGACAGGGGGGTTTTCGAGGCTAGAGACCCAGTACTTC	CASSTRTGGFSRLETQYF
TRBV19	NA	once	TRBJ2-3	TGTGCCAGTAGCTATACTAGCACAGATACGCAGTATTTT	CASSYTSTDTQYF
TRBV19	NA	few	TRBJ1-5	TGTGCCAGTAGTTGGCCGGGGGGGGGTAATCAGCCCCAGCATTTT	CASSWPGGGNQPQHF
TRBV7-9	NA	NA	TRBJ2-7	TGTGCCAGCAGCTTAGACGTCCGCGTCTACGAGCAGTACTTC	CASSLDVRVYEQYF
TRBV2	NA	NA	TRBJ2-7	TGTGCCAGCACAATCGGGGGCTCCTACGAGCAGTACTTC	CASTIGGSYEQYF
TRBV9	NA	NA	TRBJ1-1	TGTGCCAGCAGCGTAGGAGGGGCGAACACTGAAGCTTTCTTT	CASSVGGANTEAFF
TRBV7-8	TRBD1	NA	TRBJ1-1	TGTGCCAGCAGCCCCGGACAGGCATTTGTAGTGAACACTGAAGCTTTCTTT	CASSPGQAFVVNTEAFF
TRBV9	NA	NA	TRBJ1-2	TGTGCCAGCAGCAGAGAGGGGGGATCTAACTATGGCTACACCTTC	CASSREGGSNYGYTF
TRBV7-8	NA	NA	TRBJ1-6	TGTGCCAGCAGTAAAGCGGATGTGAATTCACCCCTCCACTTT	CASSKADVNSPLHF
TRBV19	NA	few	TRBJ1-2	TGTGCCAGTAGCCAAAGGCGGGGCTACACCTTC	CASSQRRGYTF
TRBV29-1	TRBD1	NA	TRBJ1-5	TGCAGCGTTGGGGACAGGGCTAGCAATCAGCCCCAGCATTTT	CSVGDRASNQPQHF
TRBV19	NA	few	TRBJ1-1	TGTGCCAGTAGTATTGGGGTTGGTGGCACTGAAGCTTTCTTT	CASSIGVGGTEAFF
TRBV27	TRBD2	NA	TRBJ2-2	TGTGCCAGCAGTTTATCGGGACTAGTGAGCACCGGGGAGCTGTTTTTT	CASSLSGLVSTGELFF
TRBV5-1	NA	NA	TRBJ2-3	TGCGCCAGCAGGGGGGCGGTTAGCACAGATACGCAGTATTTT	CASRGAVSTDTQYF
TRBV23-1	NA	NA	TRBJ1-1	TGCGCCAGCAGTCAATCCCCCGGCACAAGGACTGAAGCTTTCTTT	CASSQSPGTRTEAFF
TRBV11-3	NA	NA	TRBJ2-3	TGTGCCAGCAGCTTAGAATCGGTCGATACGCAGTATTTT	CASSLESVDTQYF
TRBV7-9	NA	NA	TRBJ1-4	TGTGCCAGCAGCCGGGACACTCAAAAACTGTTTTTT	CASSRDTQKLFF
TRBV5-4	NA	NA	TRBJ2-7	TGTGCCAGCAGCTCGTACAGATCCTACGAGCAGTACTTC	CASSSYRSYEQYF
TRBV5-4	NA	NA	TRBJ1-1	TGTGCCAGCAGCTTGGAGGGGACGCGGACTGAAGCTTTCTTT	CASSLEGTRTEAFF
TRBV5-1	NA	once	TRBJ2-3	TGCGCCAGCAGCTTGGCCAAGGGCACAGATACGCAGTATTTT	CASSLAKGTDTQYF
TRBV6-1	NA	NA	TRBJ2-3	TGTGCCAGCAGTGAAGCGTCGGGGGCCGGGCTTGCAGATACGCAGTATTTT	CASSEASGAGLADTQYF
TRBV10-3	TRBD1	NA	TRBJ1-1	TGTGCCATCAGACAGGGGGACACTGAAGCTTTCTTT	CAIRQGDTEAFF
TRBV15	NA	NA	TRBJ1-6	TGTGCCACCAGCGGCGCAGGGGCGCATAATTCACCCCTCCACTTT	CATSGAGAHNSPLHF
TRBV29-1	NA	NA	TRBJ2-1	TGCAGCGTTGATCAAAGCGGTTACTACAATGAGCAGTTCTTC	CSVDQSGYYNEQFF
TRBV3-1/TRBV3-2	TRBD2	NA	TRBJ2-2	TGTGCCAGCAGCCGACCCGGGACTAGCGGGGGGGCCTCGGGTCCCGGGGAGCTGTTTTTT	CASSRPGTSGGASGPGELFF
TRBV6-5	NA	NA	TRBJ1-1	TGTGCCAGCTCCTACGGAGGACTTATGAACACTGAAGCTTTCTTT	CASSYGGLMNTEAFF
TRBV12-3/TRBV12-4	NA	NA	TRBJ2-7	TGTGCCAGCAGTTTCCACATGGCCTACGAGCAGTACTTC	CASSFHMAYEQYF